The 20 T cell receptor beta chains below all came from one sample that was sequenced in a study of T cell responses to AZD1222 COVID-19 vaccine. Using immunoSEQ multiplex PCR, the repertoire was profiled, and TCRdb retains in-frame clones only, with some absent. The data show about 150,000 clones, approximately 93% seen once. This sample comprised peripheral blood, obtained 28 days after the second AZD1222 dose. These TCRs come from an adult who received the AZD1222 COVID-19 vaccine.

This sequence joins TRBV6-2 or TRBV6-3 and TRBJ2-7; possibly TRBD2 for D (6 bases). Trimming shortened V by 2 bases and J by 1 base, and 12 bases separated the two germline ends. Looked up from germline, CDR1 is MNHEY and CDR2 is SVGEGT. This CDR3 spans 15 amino acids. The CDR3 region has the DNA TGTGCCAGCAGTTACCCGTCGGGGGTTTCCTACGAGCAGTACTTC. It encodes CASSYPSGVSYEQYF.

The sample holds a few counts of this clone. V is TRBV4-1 and J is TRBJ2-7; 9 nucleotides match TRBD1. The V gene end was trimmed by 1 base and the J gene end by 7 bases; junction bases not matched to a gene: 8. This CDR3 region has 15 residues. Germline lookup yields CDR1 MGHRA and CDR2 YSYEKL. Here the CDR3 DNA reads TGCGCCAGCAGCCAAGTGTACAGGGGGCGACGGGAGCAGTACTTC. As protein: CASSQVYRGRREQYF.

As to this clone: Within the sample, other DNA sequences also encode this same CDR3. The V and J genes are TRBV27 and TRBJ1-6, with TRBD1 as a possible D gene (6 bases). Germline V gene data show CDR1 as MNHEY and CDR2 as SMNVEV (reference sequence). V lost 4 bases to trimming and J lost 8 bases, with 9 bases between them. This CDR3 is 13 amino acids long. Written as DNA, the CDR3 is TGTGCCAGCAGTTACAGGGATTATTCACCCCTCCACTTT. Protein sequence: CASSYRDYSPLHF.

The chain is built from TRBV10-3 and TRBJ2-2; TRBD1 is a possible D gene (6 bases). Trimming removed 8 bases from V and 3 bases from J, with 16 bases in between. CDR3 length: 15 amino acids. Germline V gene data show CDR1 as ENHRY and CDR2 as SYGVKD. The CDR3 bases are TGTGCCATCGGACAACAGGGACCGGACACCGGGGAGCTGTTTTTT. Protein product: CAIGQQGPDTGELFF.

The rearrangement joins TRBV7-9 to TRBJ2-5; D is tentatively TRBD1 or TRBD2 (5 bases each). This CDR3 has 14 amino acids. Trimming removed 4 bases from V and 5 bases from J, with 14 bases in between. Looked up from germline, CDR1 is SEHNR and CDR2 is FQNEAQ (reference sequence). CDR3 region: CASSSNTGTETQYF. The CDR3 bases are TGTGCCAGCAGCTCAAACACCGGGACGGAGACCCAGTACTTC.

V and J are TRBV9 and TRBJ2-7; D not certain. This CDR3 is built from 15 residues. V was trimmed by 0 bases and J by 3 bases, leaving 13 bases between them. CDR1 and CDR2 (germline): SGDLS, YYNGEE. The CDR3 here is CASSVGADEDYEQYF. The CDR3 DNA is TGTGCCAGCAGCGTAGGGGCGGACGAGGACTACGAGCAGTACTTC.

The chain carries TRBV27 and TRBJ1-2; TRBD1 matches 8 bases. The CDR3 length is 17 residues. Looked up from germline, CDR1 is MNHEY and CDR2 is SMNVEV (reference sequence). J lost 3 bases, V lost 5 bases, and 14 bases had no gene match. CDR3 loop: CASSLRQGASSDYGYTF. The CDR3 DNA is TGTGCCAGCAGTCTGAGGCAGGGGGCCAGTTCAGACTATGGCTACACCTTC.

This chain uses TRBV7-9 with TRBJ1-1; D gene uncertain. Per germline, CDR1 SEHNR and CDR2 FQNEAQ (reference sequence). Trimming pared 0 bases from V and 0 bases from J, leaving 11 bases between. CDR3 length equals 16 residues. CDR3 region: CASSLAISKMNTEAFF. CDR3 sequence (DNA): TGTGCCAGCAGCTTAGCGATTTCAAAGATGAACACTGAAGCTTTCTTT.

V gene TRBV7-3 combines with J gene TRBJ1-2, with 7 bases identical to TRBD1. The V gene end was trimmed by 5 bases and the J gene end by 8 bases; junction bases not matched to a gene: 8. The CDR3 contains 13 residues. Germline V lookup: CDR1 SGHTA, CDR2 FQGTGA. CDR3 coding DNA: TGTGCCAGCAGCGACAGGGCCTTCGGGGGCTACACCTTC. Amino acid sequence: CASSDRAFGGYTF.

Worth noting for this clone: The DNA is omitted, as the CDR3 cannot be located on it reliably, and the CDR3 follows TCRdb's listing. The chain combines TRBV28 with TRBJ1-2. The germline gives CDR1 MDHEN, CDR2 SYDVKM. The CDR3 length is 14 residues, termini included. CDR3 amino acids: CASSFGAGNYGYTF.

The chain carries TRBV10-3 and TRBJ2-2; D is undetermined. Germline V gene sequence: CDR1 ENHRY, CDR2 SYGVKD. Trimming pared 5 bases from V and 6 bases from J, leaving 16 bases between. The length of the CDR3 is 15 residues. CDR3 loop: CAISRRPALPGELFF. The CDR3 region has the DNA TGTGCCATCAGTCGAAGGCCGGCATTGCCCGGGGAGCTGTTTTTT.

CDR3 region: CASSSRTGGVAKNIQYF. Written as DNA, the CDR3 is TGTGCCAGCAGCTCCCGGACAGGGGGCGTAGCCAAAAACATTCAGTACTTC. The chain employs TRBV11-2 and TRBJ2-4; the match to TRBD1 covers 11 bases. In germline, CDR1 is SGHAT, CDR2 FQNNGV. CDR3 size: 17 residues. The V and J ends lost 4 bases and 0 bases, in that order; junction bases with no gene match: 5.

This clone was seen just once. The V and J genes are TRBV5-1 and TRBJ2-1; D is perhaps TRBD2 (6 bases). CDR3 length: 15 residues. CDR1 and CDR2 from the germline V gene are SGHRS and YFSETQ. Trimming took 0 bases from V and 9 from J, leaving 16 bases between them. CDR3 in DNA: TGCGCCAGCAGCTTGGAACTAGCCTCCGGTCTTGAGCAGTTCTTC. As protein: CASSLELASGLEQFF.

The V call is TRBV7-8, the J call TRBJ1-1; no clear D gene. Germline V lookup: CDR1 SGHVS, CDR2 FQNEAQ. With 1 base removed from V and 0 bases from J, the gap between germline ends came to 9 bases. CDR3 length equals 15 residues. The CDR3 nucleotides are TGTGCCAGCAGCTTAGGCCGTCAGTTGAACACTGAAGCTTTCTTT. It translates to CASSLGRQLNTEAFF.

This clone showed up just once. This chain connects TRBV7-6 to TRBJ1-4; D remains unclear. V lost 5 bases, J lost 0 bases, and 13 bases lay in between. The germline gives CDR1 SGHVS, CDR2 FNYEAQ. The CDR3 spans 16 residues. CDR3 in DNA: TGTGCCAGCAGCCCCAAAGGCCATACAACTAATGAAAAACTGTTTTTT. This translates into CASSPKGHTTNEKLFF.

The genes are TRBV6-2 or TRBV6-3 and TRBJ2-5; D tentatively reads TRBD1 or TRBD2 (6 bases each). CDR1 MNHEY and CDR2 SVGEGT come from the germline V gene. The V end lost 6 bases, the J end lost 5 bases, and 19 bases lay between the germline ends. The CDR3 runs to 15 residues. This CDR3 is CASSQGLARGETQYF. In nucleotides, the CDR3 is TGTGCCAGCAGCCAAGGGCTAGCGAGGGGGGAGACCCAGTACTTC.

This clone was picked up a small number of times. The chain carries TRBV19 and TRBJ1-2, with D unclear. The CDR3 covers 15 residues. Germline V gives CDR1 LNHDA, CDR2 SQIVND (reference sequence). The V gene lost 3 bases and the J gene lost 7 bases, with 18 bases spanning the gap. The CDR3 DNA is TGTGCCAGTAGTATGTCGGCCGGGTTCGGATTTGGCTACACCTTC. Translated: CASSMSAGFGFGYTF.

The V and J genes are TRBV5-4 and TRBJ1-6; 7 bases fit TRBD1. Germline V gene sequence: CDR1 SGHNT, CDR2 YYREEE (reference sequence). The CDR3 runs 15 residues. V shed 9 bases, J shed 4 bases, and the junction held 10 bases outside the gene matches. CDR3 nucleotide sequence: TGTGCCACTGGGTCCGCAGGGGGTTATAATTCACCCCTCCACTTT. Translated: CATGSAGGYNSPLHF.

V and J are TRBV7-9 and TRBJ1-4; possible D gene TRBD1, 5 bases. V was pared by 0 bases and J by 4 bases, with 12 bases between. The CDR3 is made up of 16 amino acids. CDR1 is SEHNR and CDR2 is FQNEAQ in the germline V gene (reference sequence). CDR3 loop: CASSLALGEDNEKLFF. As DNA, the CDR3 is TGTGCCAGCAGCTTAGCGCTGGGGGAAGATAATGAAAAACTGTTTTTT.

V usage is TRBV3-1 (or the pseudogene TRBV3-2) and J usage is TRBJ2-7; 8 nucleotides agree with TRBD1. Germline trimming cut 4 bases from V and 11 bases from J; bases unmatched to any gene: 7. Germline lookup yields CDR1 LGHDT and CDR2 YNNKEL (reference sequence). The CDR3 has 12 residues. In DNA, the CDR3 is TGTGCCAGCAGCCCTCGACAGGGGTTGAAGTACTTC. Translated: CASSPRQGLKYF.